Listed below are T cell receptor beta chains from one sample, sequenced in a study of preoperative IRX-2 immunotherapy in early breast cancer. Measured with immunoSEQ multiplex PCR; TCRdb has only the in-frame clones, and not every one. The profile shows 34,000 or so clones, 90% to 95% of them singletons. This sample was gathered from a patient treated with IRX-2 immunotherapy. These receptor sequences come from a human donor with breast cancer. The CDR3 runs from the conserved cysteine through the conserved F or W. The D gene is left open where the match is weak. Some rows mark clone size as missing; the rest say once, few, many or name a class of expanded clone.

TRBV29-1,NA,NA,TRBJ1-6,CSVSTSGSSPLHF,TGCAGCGTTTCGACTTCAGGGTCCTCACCCCTCCACTTT
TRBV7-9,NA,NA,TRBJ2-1,CASSPSDGQVEQFF,TGTGCCAGCAGCCCCTCGGACGGGCAGGTTGAGCAGTTCTTC
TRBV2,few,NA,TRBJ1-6,CASSVGGQGWNSPLHF,TGTGCCAGCAGTGTGGGAGGGCAGGGCTGGAATTCACCCCTCCACTTT
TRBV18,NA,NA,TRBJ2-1,CASSPTATSYNEQFF,TGTGCCAGCTCACCGACAGCGACCTCCTACAATGAGCAGTTCTTC
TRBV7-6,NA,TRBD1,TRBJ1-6,CASSLGGQNNSPLHF,TGTGCCAGCAGCTTAGGGGGACAGAATAATTCACCCCTCCACTTT
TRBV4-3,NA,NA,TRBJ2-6,CASSQGADSGANVLTF,TGCGCCAGCAGCCAAGGGGCAGACTCTGGGGCCAACGTCCTGACTTTC
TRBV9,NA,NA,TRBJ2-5,CASSVGSVRSETQYF,TGTGCCAGCAGCGTCGGTAGCGTCAGGAGCGAGACCCAGTACTTC
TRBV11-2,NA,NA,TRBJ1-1,CASSWLLGNTEAFF,TGTGCCAGCAGCTGGTTGCTGGGGAACACTGAAGCTTTCTTT
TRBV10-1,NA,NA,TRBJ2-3,CASGPLPYKDPLSTDTQYF,TGCGCCAGCGGACCTCTTCCCTACAAGGACCCCCTGTCAACAGATACGCAGTATTTT
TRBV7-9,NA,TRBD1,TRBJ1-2,CASSLGGQGLGYTF,TGTGCCAGCAGCTTAGGGGGACAGGGGCTGGGCTACACCTTC
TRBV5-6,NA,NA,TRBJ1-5,CASSLGYREPQHF,TGTGCCAGCAGCCTTGGGTACAGGGAGCCCCAGCATTTT
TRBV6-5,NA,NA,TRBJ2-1,CASKGAAYYNEQFF,TGTGCCAGCAAAGGGGCGGCCTACTACAATGAGCAGTTCTTC
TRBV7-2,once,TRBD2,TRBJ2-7,CASTWGGSSYEQYF,TGTGCCAGCACCTGGGGCGGGAGCTCCTACGAGCAGTACTTC
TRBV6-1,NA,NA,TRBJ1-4,CASSEAPGEKLFF,TGTGCCAGCAGTGAAGCCCCGGGTGAAAAACTGTTTTTT
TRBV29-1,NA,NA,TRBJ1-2,CSVEAGTSDGYTF,TGCAGCGTTGAAGCCGGCACGTCAGATGGCTACACCTTC
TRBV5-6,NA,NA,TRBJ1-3,CASSLRGGSGNTIYF,TGTGCCAGCAGCTTGCGGGGAGGCTCCGGAAACACCATATATTTT
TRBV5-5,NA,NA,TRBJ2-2,CATQVGYTGELFF,TGTGCCACTCAGGTGGGGTACACCGGGGAGCTGTTTTTT
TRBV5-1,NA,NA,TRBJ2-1,CASSSDGGTLTGEQFF,TGCGCCAGCAGCTCGGACGGCGGGACCTTAACGGGGGAGCAGTTCTTC
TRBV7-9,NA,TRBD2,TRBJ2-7,CASSLGLADLRSYEQYF,TGTGCCAGCAGCCTGGGACTAGCGGACCTTCGCTCCTACGAGCAGTACTTC
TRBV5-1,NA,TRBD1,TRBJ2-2,CASSYYPTGQPNTGELFF,TGCGCCAGCAGCTACTACCCCACGGGACAGCCGAACACCGGGGAGCTGTTTTTT
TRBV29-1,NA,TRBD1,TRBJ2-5,CSVEGKGARYPQYF,TGCAGCGTTGAAGGGAAGGGGGCGCGTTACCCCCAGTACTTC
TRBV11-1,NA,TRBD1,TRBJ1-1,CASSLSLTGSEAFF,TGTGCCAGCAGCTTATCGTTGACAGGGTCTGAAGCTTTCTTT